A selection of T cell receptor beta chains follows, all from one sample in a study of response to subunit inactivated influenza vaccine. TCRdb reprocessed the RT-PCR reads with MiXCR, giving one entry per CDR3 protein. The repertoire consists of 500,000 to 600,000 distinct CDR3 sequences, with 16% occurring once and the leading ten covering 3%. The material sequenced was CD4+ T cells sorted from PBMCs, taken around 25 months after vaccination. The receptors were sampled from a man aged 50-75 years who received an inactivated influenza vaccine. CDR3s include the opening cysteine and the closing phenylalanine or tryptophan. D genes are given only for firm matches. The listing skips clone size in some rows; elsewhere it reads once, few, many or a size class.

TRBD2	TRBV7-2	NA	TRBJ2-1	TGTGCCAGCAGCTTAGTACTAGCGGGCTTCAATGAGCAGTTCTTC	CASSLVLAGFNEQFF
TRBD1	TRBV6-2/TRBV6-3	NA	TRBJ1-3	TGTGCCAGCAACGCCGGGACAGGGGTTGATTGGAACACCATATATTTT	CASNAGTGVDWNTIYF
NA	TRBV5-1	few	TRBJ2-1	TGCGCCAGCAGGTTGTGGGGGGCCGAGGCGAATGAGCAGTTCTTC	CASRLWGAEANEQFF
NA	TRBV7-2	few	TRBJ2-5	TGTGCCAGCAGCTTAGGGAACAGCCAAGAGACCCAGTACTTC	CASSLGNSQETQYF
NA	TRBV3-1	NA	TRBJ2-1	TGTGCCAGCAGCCAAATGTCGGGAGTCGGGAATGAGCAGTTCTTC	CASSQMSGVGNEQFF
NA	TRBV4-2	NA	TRBJ1-1	TGTGCCAGCAGCCCGTCGGGGGCTGAAGCTATCTTT	CASSPSGAEAIF
NA	TRBV28	NA	TRBJ2-7	TGTGCCACCCAGAGGGGGGGCTACGAGCAGTACTTC	CATQRGGYEQYF
TRBD1	TRBV6-1	NA	TRBJ1-4	TGTGCCAGCAGGAGACAGGGGGCGCGTGAAAAACTGTTTTTT	CASRRQGAREKLFF
TRBD1	TRBV4-2	NA	TRBJ1-5	TGTGCCAGCAGCCAAGACCCGACAGGGTATAGCAATCAGCCCCAGCATTTT	CASSQDPTGYSNQPQHF
NA	TRBV29-1	few	TRBJ2-7	TGCAGCGTTGTAGGTGGCCACGAGCAGTACTTC	CSVVGGHEQYF
TRBD2	TRBV4-2	NA	TRBJ2-5	TGTGCCAGCAGCCAAGAACGGCGGGAGCAAGAGACCCAGTACTTC	CASSQERREQETQYF
NA	TRBV7-9	NA	TRBJ2-5	TGTGCCAGCAGCTTAGAATTGGCAGTCCAAGAGACCCAGTACTTC	CASSLELAVQETQYF
TRBD1	TRBV10-3	many	TRBJ2-7	TGTGCCATCAGTGGTGGACAGGGGGCCTACGAGCAGTACTTC	CAISGGQGAYEQYF
TRBD2	TRBV12-3/TRBV12-4	few	TRBJ2-3	TGTGCCAGCAGTTTAGGGCCGGGACTAGCGGGAGCAGATACGCAGTATTTT	CASSLGPGLAGADTQYF
TRBD1	TRBV7-9	NA	TRBJ2-1	TGTGCCAGCAGAGTAGGGACAGCTCTTAACAATGAGCAGTTCTTC	CASRVGTALNNEQFF
NA	TRBV28	NA	TRBJ1-2	TGTGCCAGCAGTTTATACATGGGGGTTTATGGCTACACCTTC	CASSLYMGVYGYTF
NA	TRBV3-1	NA	TRBJ2-2	TGTGCCAGCAGCCATGGACCGACAAACACCGGGGAGCTGTTTTTT	CASSHGPTNTGELFF
NA	TRBV3-1	NA	TRBJ1-1	TGTGCCAGCAGCCAAGAGCGCAGGGCGGGTTGGGGAGCTTTCTTT	CASSQERRAGWGAFF
NA	TRBV3-1	NA	TRBJ2-2	TGTGCCAGCAGCCACAGAGACGGGCCGATAGAGCTGTTTTTT	CASSHRDGPIELFF
NA	TRBV19	NA	TRBJ2-2	TGTGCCAGTAGACGAACGGGGCCCGGGGAGCTGTTTTTT	CASRRTGPGELFF
NA	TRBV14	few	TRBJ1-6	TGTGCCAGCGTCGAGCCACTCTCCTATAATTCACCCCTCCACTTT	CASVEPLSYNSPLHF
TRBD2	TRBV20-1	few	TRBJ2-2	TGCAGTGCTAGAGACCTACTAGCGGGGGGGGCTTACACCGGGGAGCTGTTTTTT	CSARDLLAGGAYTGELFF
TRBD1	TRBV7-9	NA	TRBJ1-4	TGTGCCAGCAGCCCAGACAGGGTCGCAGTCGAAAAACTGTTTTTT	CASSPDRVAVEKLFF
NA	TRBV9	NA	TRBJ2-5	TGTGCCAGCAGCGTAGGGCAGGGGCAGGGAGAGACCCAGTACTTC	CASSVGQGQGETQYF
NA	TRBV28	NA	TRBJ1-5	TGTGCCAGCACCTCCAAACATCAGCCCCAGCATTTT	CASTSKHQPQHF
TRBD2	TRBV20-1	few	TRBJ2-1	TGCAGTGCTATCACTAGCGGGGGCCACGATGAGCAGTTCTTC	CSAITSGGHDEQFF
NA	TRBV28	few	TRBJ2-7	TGTGCCAGCACCCCATTTGGGGCAGGACTCACCTACGAGCAGTACTTC	CASTPFGAGLTYEQYF
NA	TRBV10-3	NA	TRBJ1-5	TGTGCCATCAGGGACAGTGTCAATCAGCCCCAGCATTTT	CAIRDSVNQPQHF
NA	TRBV20-1	once	TRBJ2-5	TGCAGTGCTAGAGACGGGGGCAGGGTGGGAGAGACCCAGTACTTC	CSARDGGRVGETQYF
TRBD1	TRBV5-6	few	TRBJ2-3	TGTGCCAGCAGCTTAAGGACAGGGGGAAGGTATTTT	CASSLRTGGRYF
NA	TRBV19	NA	TRBJ2-1	TGTGCCAGTAGTATAGGGGGGGGGCCTGGTAATGAGCAGTTCTTC	CASSIGGGPGNEQFF
NA	TRBV28	once	TRBJ1-6	TGTGCCAGCAGGGAGGGGGGGCCAAATTCACCCCTCCACTTT	CASREGGPNSPLHF
TRBD1	TRBV4-1	many	TRBJ1-5	TGCGCCAGCAGCCCTATCCCGGGACAGGGAAATCAGCCCCAGCATTTT	CASSPIPGQGNQPQHF
TRBD1	TRBV29-1	few	TRBJ2-5	TGCAGCGTTGACGCCCTGAGCAGGGGGTACCAAGAGACCCAGTACTTC	CSVDALSRGYQETQYF
NA	TRBV5-6	few	TRBJ2-2	TGTGCCAGCAGCTTTGGCTCAACCACCGGGGAGCTGTTTTTT	CASSFGSTTGELFF
NA	TRBV5-1	NA	TRBJ1-4	TGCGCCAGCAGTTGGAGTGGGGAAAAACTGTTTTTT	CASSWSGEKLFF
TRBD2	TRBV6-2/TRBV6-3	NA	TRBJ2-7	TGTGCCAGCAGTTACCCTCTCCCCGGGACTAGTCTCGACGAGCAGTACTTC	CASSYPLPGTSLDEQYF
NA	TRBV10-3	many	TRBJ2-5	TGTGCCATCAGTGAGGGAGAAAGGGAGACCCAGTACTTC	CAISEGERETQYF
NA	TRBV3-1	many	TRBJ1-6	TGTGCCAGCAGCCAAGGAGAGATACGGACGCCCCTCCACTTT	CASSQGEIRTPLHF
NA	TRBV5-4	few	TRBJ2-7	TGTGCCAGCAGCTTGGAACCAGGTACAACCTACGAGCAGTACTTC	CASSLEPGTTYEQYF
NA	TRBV5-5	once	TRBJ1-5	TGTGCCAGCAGCTTGGCGGTGGACTTCTCACAGCCCCAGCATTTT	CASSLAVDFSQPQHF
TRBD1	TRBV20-1	NA	TRBJ1-5	TGCAGTGCTAGACCCCAGGGGGCCTACAATCAGCCCCAGCATTTT	CSARPQGAYNQPQHF
NA	TRBV29-1	NA	TRBJ2-1	TGCAGCGTTGCTTTGGCGGAAGAGCAGTTCTTC	CSVALAEEQFF
NA	TRBV15	few	TRBJ2-3	TGTGCCACCAGCAGCTTCACAGATACGCAGTATTTT	CATSSFTDTQYF
TRBD1	TRBV6-2/TRBV6-3	few	TRBJ1-5	TGTGCCACGCGGACAGGGCATCAGCCCCAGCATTTT	CATRTGHQPQHF